This T cell receptor (beta chain) was profiled in a study of blood T cell repertoires in COVID-19. In the study overall: Whether acute or convalescent, the COVID-19 samples came from the United States, Italy and Spain. T cells, B-cell-depleted T cells, or PBMCs provided the cDNA or gDNA that served as material.

The CDR3 totals 15 residues. The V gene's germline CDR1 is LGHDT and CDR2 YNNKEL (reference sequence). J lost 3 bases, V lost 1 base, and 4 bases had no gene match. The authors' processing: It was from reference gene primer amplification that nucleated cell counts were estimated. The table came from immunoSEQ multiplex PCR; TCRdb's copy has only in-frame clones and leaves some out. V, J and clone size reflect that table, while D and trimming were determined from the DNA. The sample records more than 200,000 clones, approximately 86% being singletons. The TCR was taken from a man in his forties with acute or convalescent COVID-19. The genes are TRBV3-1 (or the pseudogene TRBV3-2) and TRBJ1-1, with 8 bases matching TRBD1. Sequencing input: peripheral blood. The DNA of the CDR3 is TGTGCCAGCAGCCAAGCCCGGGACAGGTACACTGAAGCTTTCTTT. It is translated as CASSQARDRYTEAFF.